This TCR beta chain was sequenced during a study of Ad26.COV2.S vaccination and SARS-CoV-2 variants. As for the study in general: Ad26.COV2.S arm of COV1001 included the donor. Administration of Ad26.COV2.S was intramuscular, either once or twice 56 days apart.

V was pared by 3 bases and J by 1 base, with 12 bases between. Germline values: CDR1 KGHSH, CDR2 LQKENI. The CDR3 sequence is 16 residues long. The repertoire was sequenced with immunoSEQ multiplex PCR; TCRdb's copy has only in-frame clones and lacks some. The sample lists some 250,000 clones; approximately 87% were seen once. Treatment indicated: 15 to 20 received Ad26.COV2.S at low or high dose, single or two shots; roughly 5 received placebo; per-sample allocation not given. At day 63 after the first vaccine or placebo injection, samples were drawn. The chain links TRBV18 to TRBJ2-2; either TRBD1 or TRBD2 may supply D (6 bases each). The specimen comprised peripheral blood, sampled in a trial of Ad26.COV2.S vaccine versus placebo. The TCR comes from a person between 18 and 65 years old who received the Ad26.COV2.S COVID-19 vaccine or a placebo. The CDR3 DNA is TGTGCCAGCTCACCGGTCGGGGGCCTGAACACCGGGGAGCTGTTTTTT. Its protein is CASSPVGGLNTGELFF.